This T cell receptor beta chain stems from a study of vaccination and CD4 T cells after COVID-19. About the study: The convalescents included six males and four females, and among them two were Hispanic while seven were Caucasian.

Points on this clonotype: Its antigen is still unknown.

An Oncomine TCR Beta short-read assay was used to sequence the DNA from cultured CD4+ T cells. TCRdb passed the PCR reads through MiXCR, listing each CDR3 protein once. The sample records about 8,900 distinct CDR3 sequences, 50% to 80% being singletons. Stated treatment: roughly 11-day PBMC culture with coronavirus spike peptide pools or control peptides (ViraFEST assay). The V end was cut by 6 bases, the J end by 10 bases, with 19 bases between. This CDR3 has 15 amino acids. This receptor was taken from a human donor who had recovered from COVID-19. The sequencing sample was made of CD4+ T cells from blood, cultured in vitro. The V gene is TRBV12-3 or TRBV12-4, the J gene TRBJ1-6; tentative D call: TRBD1 (5 bases). Here the CDR3 reads CASSPGQGIGSPLHF. CDR3 DNA: TGTGCCAGCAGCCCGGGGCAAGGGATAGGGTCACCCCTCCACTTT.